This T cell receptor (beta chain) was captured in a study of blood T cell repertoires in COVID-19. The overall study: Whether acute or convalescent, the COVID-19 samples came from the United States, Italy and Spain. The analysed material was cDNA or gDNA that came from T cells, B-cell-depleted T cells, or PBMCs.

How the authors handled the data: Amplification from reference gene primers served as the basis for estimated nucleated cell counts. Some clones are missing from TCRdb's copy, which holds only in-frame ones; the method was immunoSEQ multiplex PCR. That table furnishes V, J and clone size, whereas the DNA furnished D and trimming. The table lists around 240,000 clones, around 84% of them singletons. Trimming removed 6 bases from V and 0 bases from J, with 21 bases in between. This CDR3 is 18 amino acids long. Germline V CDR1 and CDR2: SGHVS, FNYEAQ. The chain joins TRBV7-6 to TRBJ2-4; no clear D gene. Sequenced material: peripheral blood. The receptor was isolated from a woman in her thirties or forties who had recovered from COVID-19. The CDR3 reads CASRNPPHGWVAKNIQYF. As DNA, the CDR3 is TGTGCCAGCAGAAACCCTCCTCACGGGTGGGTAGCCAAAAACATTCAGTACTTC.